This entry lists 27 T cell receptor beta chains sequenced from one sample in a study of blood T cell repertoires in COVID-19. Sequencing used immunoSEQ multiplex PCR; TCRdb keeps in-frame clones, though not all of them. The data hold under 200,000 clones, with around three quarters observed a single time. Sequencing was carried out using peripheral blood. Every receptor here comes from a man aged 60 to 75 with acute or convalescent COVID-19.

The chain recombines TRBV9 with TRBJ1-2; 11 bases map to TRBD1. CDR1 and CDR2 (germline): SGDLS, YYNGEE. This CDR3 contains 15 residues. V dropped 4 bases and J dropped 5; count of bases not matched to a gene: 7. The CDR3, as DNA: TGTGCCAGCAGCCCCATCGGACAGGGGGCGTATGGCTACACCTTC. It is translated as CASSPIGQGAYGYTF.

This chain connects TRBV11-3 to TRBJ2-1; D gene ambiguous. CDR1 is SGHNT and CDR2 is YENEEA in the germline V gene. CDR3 length equals 15 residues. V lost 4 bases, J lost 4 bases, and 14 bases lay in between. The CDR3 spells CASSSNSDGYNEQFF. DNA of the CDR3: TGTGCCAGCAGCTCCAATTCCGACGGGTACAATGAGCAGTTCTTC.

The DNA of the CDR3 is TGTGCCAGCAGTGAAAGGATTAGCGGGACTCCTTTGGATACGCAGTATTTT. Translating gives CASSERISGTPLDTQYF. J is TRBJ2-3 and V is TRBV6-1; 8 bases align to TRBD2. Germline V gives CDR1 MNHNS, CDR2 SASEGT. CDR3 length: 17 residues. J was trimmed by 6 bases and V by 2 bases; bases with no gene match: 13.

This CDR3 is CASSIGQGNGYTF. The CDR3 DNA is TGTGCCAGTAGTATAGGGCAGGGGAATGGCTACACCTTC. The chain carries TRBV19 and TRBJ1-2, with D tentatively TRBD1 (6 bases). The length of the CDR3 is 13 residues. Germline V gives CDR1 LNHDA, CDR2 SQIVND (reference sequence). Trimming stripped 1 base from V and 6 bases from J, with 9 bases between.

The chain uses TRBV24-1 and TRBJ2-3, with D maybe TRBD2 (6 bases). CDR1 and CDR2 (germline): KGHDR, SFDVKD. Trimming cost V 4 bases and J 0 bases, with 16 bases left between them. The CDR3 has 17 residues. CDR3 residues: CATSDPGTEDSTDTQYF. The CDR3 DNA reads TGTGCCACCAGTGACCCCGGGACTGAAGACAGCACAGATACGCAGTATTTT.

This rearrangement joins TRBV28 to TRBJ2-3, with 12 bases aligning to TRBD2. This CDR3 contains 16 residues. Germline trimming cut 6 bases from V and 2 bases from J; bases unmatched to any gene: 6. From germline, CDR1 is MDHEN and CDR2 SYDVKM. The CDR3 bases are TGTGCCAGCAGCCAAGGACTAGCGGGATTCACAGATACGCAGTATTTT. Amino acid sequence: CASSQGLAGFTDTQYF.

The chain's CDR3 is CASSPRQGSYEQYF. CDR3 bases: TGTGCCAGCAGCCCACGACAGGGTTCCTACGAGCAGTACTTC. This chain joins TRBV7-9 and TRBJ2-7; 7 bases map to TRBD1. Germline assignment: CDR1 SEHNR and CDR2 FQNEAQ (reference sequence). The CDR3 totals 14 residues. V lost 5 bases and J lost 1; bases outside the gene matches: 5. The full variable domain, its missing parts supplied by reference TRBV7-9 and TRBJ2-7, is DTGVSQNPRHKITKRGQNVTFRCDPISEHNRLYWYRQTLGQGPEFLTYFQNEAQLEKSRLLSDRFSAERPKGSFSTLEIQRTEQGDSAMYLCASSPRQGSYEQYFGPGTRLTVT.

The chain recombines TRBV19 with TRBJ2-6, with 8 bases identical to TRBD1. Losses at the gene ends were 6 bases for V and 2 bases for J; bases not matched to a gene: 9. The length of the CDR3 is 17 residues. CDR1 and CDR2 (germline): LNHDA, SQIVND (reference sequence). CDR3 sequence (DNA): TGTGCCAGTAGCCGAGGACAGGGAGCTACTGGGGCCAACGTCCTGACTTTC. It encodes CASSRGQGATGANVLTF.

The V gene is TRBV7-3, the J gene TRBJ2-7; 11 nucleotides match TRBD2. The V gene's germline CDR1 is SGHTA and CDR2 FQGTGA. The CDR3 is made up of 13 amino acids. V trimming: 5 bases; J trimming: 6 bases; junction bases outside the gene matches: 3. The CDR3 DNA is TGTGCCAGCAGCATGACTAGCGGGGTCGAGCAGTACTTC. It translates to CASSMTSGVEQYF.

The V call is TRBV9, the J call TRBJ2-7; D may be TRBD1 (6 bases). CDR1 is SGDLS and CDR2 is YYNGEE in the germline V gene. This CDR3 contains 16 residues. V lost 3 bases, J lost 3 bases, and 19 bases lay in between. The CDR3 bases are TGTGCCAGCAGCGGAAAACCGGACAGATCGTACTACGAGCAGTACTTC. It codes for CASSGKPDRSYYEQYF.

CDR3 in amino acids: CASSVDQRSTDTQYF. CDR3 nucleotides: TGTGCCAGCAGCGTAGACCAGCGGAGCACAGATACGCAGTATTTT. This rearrangement joins TRBV9 to TRBJ2-3, with D tentatively TRBD2 (5 bases). This CDR3 spans 15 amino acids. Per germline, CDR1 SGDLS and CDR2 YYNGEE. The ends were cut back, 0 bases at V and 0 bases at J, with 8 bases in the middle.

The chain has TRBV29-1 and TRBJ1-2, with D perhaps matching TRBD1 (6 bases). CDR1 SQVTM and CDR2 ANQGSEA come from the germline V gene. There are 12 residues in the CDR3. Trimming stripped 0 bases from V and 7 bases from J, with 9 bases between. The CDR3 reads CSVEEGGAGYTF. The CDR3 nucleotides read TGCAGCGTTGAAGAGGGGGGGGCTGGCTACACCTTC.

The CDR3 sequence: CASSLASAGGHNEQFF. CDR3 bases: TGTGCCAGCAGCTTAGCATCTGCGGGGGGGCACAATGAGCAGTTCTTC. The chain employs TRBV7-6 and TRBJ2-1; 9 bases match TRBD2. Germline-derived CDR1 and CDR2 are SGHVS and FNYEAQ. The CDR3 runs 16 residues. The V gene end was trimmed by 0 bases and the J gene end by 5 bases; junction bases not matched to a gene: 5.

The chain combines TRBV19 with TRBJ1-2; tentatively, D is TRBD1 (6 bases). V dropped 6 bases and J dropped 7 bases, with 15 bases sitting between them. CDR1 and CDR2 (germline): LNHDA, SQIVND (reference sequence). There are 13 residues in the CDR3. CDR3 DNA sequence: TGTGCCAGTAGCACCAAAGGGGGAACTGGCTACACCTTC. Protein product: CASSTKGGTGYTF.

The V call is TRBV9, the J call TRBJ1-1, with D possibly being TRBD1 (5 bases). Germline V gives CDR1 SGDLS, CDR2 YYNGEE. The V end lost 0 bases, the J end lost 0 bases, and 12 bases lay between the germline ends. This CDR3 is built from 16 residues. The CDR3 loop is CASSVGGGTMNTEAFF. Written as DNA, the CDR3 is TGTGCCAGCAGCGTAGGCGGGGGGACCATGAACACTGAAGCTTTCTTT.

V gene TRBV11-2 combines with J gene TRBJ2-7; weak D call: TRBD1 (6 bases). Germline V gene sequence: CDR1 SGHAT, CDR2 FQNNGV. Trimming shortened V by 4 bases and J by 5 bases, and 9 bases separated the two germline ends. This CDR3 spans 12 amino acids. The CDR3 sequence is CASSSGVDEQYF. DNA for the CDR3: TGTGCCAGCAGCTCAGGGGTTGACGAGCAGTACTTC.

The rearrangement links TRBV9 to TRBJ1-2; 8 nucleotides agree with TRBD1. V shed 0 bases, J shed 1 base, and the junction held 20 bases outside the gene matches. CDR1 and CDR2 from the germline V gene are SGDLS and YYNGEE. The CDR3 contains 21 residues. In DNA form, the CDR3 reads TGTGCCAGCAGCGTAGGTCGGACAGGGTTGGGCCGGAAGGGAGATAACTATGGCTACACCTTC. It encodes CASSVGRTGLGRKGDNYGYTF.

In DNA, the CDR3 is TGCAGCGTTGAGTCCCAAGCGGCGCAGTATTTT. Protein: CSVESQAAQYF. The chain carries TRBV29-1 and TRBJ2-3; the D gene is possibly TRBD2 (5 bases). V shed 3 bases and J shed 10 bases, with 11 bases lying between them. The CDR3 contains 11 residues. Germline loops: CDR1 SQVTM, CDR2 ANQGSEA.

The V and J genes are TRBV30 and TRBJ2-7; no firm D call. The germline V gene encodes CDR1 GTSNPN and CDR2 SVGIG (reference sequence). V was cut by 2 bases and J by 0 bases, with 17 bases left in between. The CDR3 covers 16 residues. CDR3 DNA: TGTGCCTGGAGTCTATTCTCCGCGGCAGTCTCCTACGAGCAGTACTTC. Its protein is CAWSLFSAAVSYEQYF.

The CDR3 is CASSEEDFTDTQYF. The CDR3 DNA sequence: TGTGCCAGCAGTGAGGAGGACTTCACAGATACGCAGTATTTT. The chain recombines TRBV9 with TRBJ2-3; tentative D call: TRBD2 (5 bases). The V gene's germline CDR1 is SGDLS and CDR2 YYNGEE. The V end was cut by 5 bases, the J end by 2 bases, with 12 bases between. The CDR3 is made up of 14 amino acids.

Relative to its sample, this clone is medium-sized. This chain links TRBV7-3 with TRBJ2-7; TRBD1 matches at 9 bases. V dropped 5 bases and J dropped 5; count of bases not matched to a gene: 10. The CDR3 extends over 15 amino acids. CDR1 is SGHTA, CDR2 FQGTGA, per germline. CDR3 sequence (DNA): TGTGCCAGCAGCGAACCGGGACAGGGAGGCCACGAGCAGTACTTC. Amino acids: CASSEPGQGGHEQYF.

V is TRBV27 and J is TRBJ2-7; TRBD2 is a possible D gene (6 bases). CDR3 size: 13 residues. V was clipped by 3 bases and J by 2 bases, with 8 bases between them. Germline CDR1 is MNHEY and CDR2 is SMNVEV (reference sequence). CDR3 region: CASSLRTTYEQYF. As DNA, the CDR3 is TGTGCCAGCAGTTTGAGGACTACCTACGAGCAGTACTTC.

This clone was picked up one time. The chain has TRBV6-5 and TRBJ2-7, with TRBD2 identical over 7 bases. CDR1 is MNHEY and CDR2 is SVGAGI in the germline V gene. CDR3 length: 16 amino acids. The J segment lost 0 bases and the V segment lost 4 bases, leaving 9 bases of the junction unmatched. The CDR3 loop is CASSFSTSRSSYEQYF. The CDR3 DNA follows: TGTGCCAGCAGTTTCTCGACTAGCCGAAGCTCCTACGAGCAGTACTTC.

The V and J genes are TRBV4-2 and TRBJ2-3, with TRBD2 identical over 7 bases. The germline V gene encodes CDR1 LGHNA and CDR2 YNFKEQ. The CDR3 is 15 residues long. V gave up 0 bases and J gave up 4 bases; unmatched junction bases: 4. The chain's CDR3 is CASSQDVGGADTQYF. DNA of the CDR3: TGTGCCAGCAGCCAAGACGTGGGAGGGGCAGATACGCAGTATTTT.

The chain combines TRBV30 with TRBJ2-1; 8 nucleotides match TRBD1. Germline CDR1 GTSNPN, CDR2 SVGIG (reference sequence). The CDR3 sequence is 15 residues long. V shed 0 bases and J 6 bases; nucleotides not matched to a gene: 7. The CDR3 DNA sequence: TGTGCCTGGAGTGTAGTGACAGGGGATCCCAATGAGCAGTTCTTC. It codes for CAWSVVTGDPNEQFF.

J is TRBJ1-6 and V is TRBV4-1, with D unclear. Between the trimmed V and J ends, which lost 6 bases and 7 bases, there was a span of 13 bases. The CDR3 covers 14 residues. CDR1 MGHRA and CDR2 YSYEKL come from the germline V gene. This chain's CDR3 is CASSVSSQNSPLHF. CDR3 DNA sequence: TGCGCCAGCAGTGTATCTAGCCAAAATTCACCCCTCCACTTT.

This clone turned up a few times. The chain couples TRBV19 to TRBJ1-5; 8 bases are a match to TRBD1. The CDR3 consists of 14 residues. Germline-derived CDR1 and CDR2 are LNHDA and SQIVND (reference sequence). Trimming took 5 bases from V and 6 from J; bases not matched to a gene: 6. CDR3 coding DNA: TGTGCCAGTAGTTCCCCAGGGGGCGGTCAGCCCCAGCATTTT. Translated, it gives CASSSPGGGQPQHF.